This TCR beta chain was documented in a study of T cell repertoires in cytomegalovirus infection. Study information: CMV infection together with matching HLA type was indicated by public TCR beta signatures. Study-wide points: Dominating the ex vivo response were TCR beta clonotypes that were CMV-specific and HLA-C-restricted.

Trimming removed 4 bases from V and 0 bases from J, with 18 bases in between. CDR3 length equals 17 residues. CDR1 SEHNR and CDR2 FQNEAQ come from the germline V gene (reference sequence). One entry per CDR3 protein results from TCRdb running MiXCR on the reads. The sample holds about 55,000 distinct CDR3 sequences, about a fifth seen once. Only a few counts were recorded for this clonotype. Its antigen is still unknown. V and J are TRBV7-9 and TRBJ2-5; D possibly corresponds to TRBD2 (6 bases). This material consisted of CD8+ T cells from cultured PBMCs, taken from culture after CMV antigen stimulation. This clonotype was sampled from a human donor in good health (CMV status not recorded). Some clones in this sample may be carry-over from other donors' samples. The CDR3: CASSSRDSATYQETQYF. The CDR3, as DNA: TGTGCCAGCAGCTCCCGGGACTCAGCTACTTACCAAGAGACCCAGTACTTC.